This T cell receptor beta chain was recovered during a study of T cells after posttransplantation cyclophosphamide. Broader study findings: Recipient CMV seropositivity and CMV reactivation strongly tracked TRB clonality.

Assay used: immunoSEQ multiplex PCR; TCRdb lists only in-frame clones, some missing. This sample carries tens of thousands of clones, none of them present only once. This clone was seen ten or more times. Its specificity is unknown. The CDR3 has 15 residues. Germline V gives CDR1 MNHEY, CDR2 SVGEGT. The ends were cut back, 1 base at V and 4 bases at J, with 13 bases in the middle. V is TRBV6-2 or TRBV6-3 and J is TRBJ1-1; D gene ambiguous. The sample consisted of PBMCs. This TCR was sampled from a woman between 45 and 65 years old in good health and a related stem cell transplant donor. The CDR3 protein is CASSYWLEEGTEAFF. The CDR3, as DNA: TGTGCCAGCAGTTACTGGCTGGAAGAGGGCACTGAAGCTTTCTTT.